The 30 T cell receptor beta chains below all came from one sample that was sequenced in a study of graft-versus-host responses after intestinal transplantation. Generated by immunoSEQ multiplex PCR, the TCRdb table keeps only in-frame clones and is missing some. The sample yields about 9,600 clones, about 95% seen once. Specimen: bone marrow, collected roughly 540 days after intestinal transplantation. The receptor set was obtained from a human patient who received an intestinal transplant, so some T cells may come from the graft donor.

V is TRBV11-2 and J is TRBJ2-7; the D is unclear. Germline CDR1 is SGHAT and CDR2 is FQNNGV. Between the trimmed V and J ends, which lost 5 bases and 0 bases, there was a span of 14 bases. CDR3 length equals 15 residues. The CDR3 loop reads CASSRLSTSSYEQYF. The DNA for the CDR3 is TGTGCCAGCAGCCGGTTGTCAACGAGCTCCTACGAGCAGTACTTC.

The chain uses TRBV6-5 and TRBJ2-5; no clear D gene. Germline CDR1 and CDR2: MNHEY and SVGAGI. The CDR3 consists of 12 residues. Trimming removed 2 bases at V and 5 bases at J, with 6 bases between. Here the CDR3 reads CASSYKGETQYF. CDR3 DNA: TGTGCCAGCAGTTACAAAGGGGAGACCCAGTACTTC.

The rearrangement links TRBV11-2 to TRBJ2-7; weak D call: TRBD2 (7 bases). This CDR3 spans 14 amino acids. Germline V lookup: CDR1 SGHAT, CDR2 FQNNGV. V lost 1 base and J lost 4, with 11 bases in between. CDR3 nucleotide sequence: TGTGCCAGCAGCTTAGGGGGGGGCGCATACGAGCAGTACTTC. This sequence encodes CASSLGGGAYEQYF.

V and J are TRBV7-8 and TRBJ2-7, with D perhaps given as TRBD1 or TRBD2 (5 bases each). With 0 bases removed from V and 6 bases from J, the gap between germline ends came to 24 bases. Germline lookup yields CDR1 SGHVS and CDR2 FQNEAQ. The CDR3 runs 18 residues. CDR3 amino acids: CASSLAGVRAQRLREQYF. DNA for the CDR3: TGTGCCAGCAGCTTAGCGGGGGTGCGTGCGCAGAGACTACGCGAGCAGTACTTC.

The gene calls are TRBV27 and TRBJ2-5, with D possibly being TRBD2 (6 bases). The germline gives CDR1 MNHEY, CDR2 SMNVEV (reference sequence). V was trimmed by 5 bases and J by 1 base, leaving 14 bases between them. CDR3 length: 15 amino acids. The CDR3 is CASSPWGEVQETQYF. Here the CDR3 DNA reads TGTGCCAGCAGTCCCTGGGGGGAGGTCCAAGAGACCCAGTACTTC.

The chain couples TRBV5-1 to TRBJ1-5; D possibly corresponds to TRBD1 (5 bases). V gave up 1 base and J gave up 5 bases, with 13 bases separating them. The germline V gene has CDR1 SGHRS and CDR2 YFSETQ. This CDR3 comprises 15 residues. CDR3 nucleotides: TGCGCCAGCAGCTTGTTAGGGGCGCTTGATCAGCCCCAGCATTTT. This sequence encodes CASSLLGALDQPQHF.

V and J are TRBV23-1 and TRBJ2-7; 7 bases are shared with TRBD1. Being an ORF, TRBV23-1 has a function that is uncertain. The CDR3 consists of 15 residues. V trimming: 4 bases; J trimming: 0 bases; junction bases outside the gene matches: 6. CDR3 residues: CASSLPGTASYEQYF. DNA for the CDR3: TGCGCCAGCAGTCTGCCCGGGACAGCCTCCTACGAGCAGTACTTC.

The V and J genes are TRBV11-2 and TRBJ2-1, with TRBD2 matching over 8 bases. Per germline, CDR1 SGHAT and CDR2 FQNNGV. With 1 base clipped from V and 5 bases from J, the junction kept 13 bases outside the gene matches. The CDR3 totals 18 residues. The CDR3 coding sequence is TGTGCCAGCAGCTTAGGTATTGCGGGAGGCCGTCTAAACAATGAGCAGTTCTTC. Amino acids: CASSLGIAGGRLNNEQFF.

The V gene is TRBV4-1, the J gene TRBJ2-3; TRBD2 agrees at 13 bases. The CDR3 contains 18 residues. Germline trimming cut 0 bases from V and 4 bases from J; bases unmatched to any gene: 7. Per the germline V gene, CDR1 is MGHRA and CDR2 is YSYEKL. The CDR3 sequence: CASSQDTGTSGTADTQYF. CDR3 DNA sequence: TGCGCCAGCAGCCAAGATACCGGGACTAGCGGGACAGCAGATACGCAGTATTTT.

The chain recombines TRBV7-3 with TRBJ1-1; D is perhaps TRBD1 (5 bases). Germline V CDR1 and CDR2: SGHTA, FQGTGA. V lost 5 bases to trimming and J lost 7 bases, with 11 bases between them. This CDR3 spans 12 amino acids. The CDR3 loop is CASSVVGGEAFF. The CDR3 coding sequence is TGTGCCAGCAGCGTAGTCGGGGGTGAAGCTTTCTTT.

The chain uses TRBV5-1 and TRBJ2-5, with TRBD2 matching 7 bases. V lost 2 bases and J lost 3; bases outside the gene matches: 1. The germline V gene has CDR1 SGHRS and CDR2 YFSETQ. The CDR3 is 13 amino acids. DNA for the CDR3: TGCGCCAGCAGCTTCGGACTAGAAGAGACCCAGTACTTC. This encodes CASSFGLEETQYF.

The chain is built from TRBV7-6 and TRBJ2-3; TRBD2 aligns across 9 bases. The CDR3 sequence is 16 residues long. Trimming removed 2 bases from V and 4 bases from J; junction bases left unmatched: 7. CDR1 SGHVS and CDR2 FNYEAQ come from the germline V gene. The DNA for the CDR3 is TGTGCCAGCAGCTTATGGGGTAGCGGGAGATCAGATACGCAGTATTTT. It is translated as CASSLWGSGRSDTQYF.

The J gene is TRBJ2-5, the V gene TRBV10-3, with D hard to call. The CDR3 runs to 12 residues. Germline V gene lookup returns CDR1 ENHRY and CDR2 SYGVKD. V dropped 2 bases and J dropped 5 bases, with 6 bases sitting between them. The CDR3 protein is CAISERPETQYF. DNA for the CDR3: TGTGCCATCAGTGAGAGACCGGAGACCCAGTACTTC.

V usage is TRBV2 and J usage is TRBJ2-7, with D possibly TRBD1 on 5 matching bases. The CDR3 consists of 15 residues. Germline lookup yields CDR1 SNHLY and CDR2 FYNNEI. V lost 7 bases to trimming and J lost 2 bases, with 18 bases between them. CDR3 sequence (DNA): TGTGCCAGCAACCAAGACAGCCCTCTTACCTACGAGCAGTACTTC. Translation gives CASNQDSPLTYEQYF.

The chain combines TRBV19 with TRBJ2-7, with D possibly TRBD1 on 6 matching bases. The germline V gene encodes CDR1 LNHDA and CDR2 SQIVND (reference sequence). V was pared by 2 bases and J by 6 bases, with 11 bases between. This CDR3 spans 13 amino acids. Written as DNA, the CDR3 is TGTGCCAGTAGTATATGGGCGGACAGCGAGCAGTACTTC. This translates into CASSIWADSEQYF.

This sequence joins TRBV21-1 and TRBJ2-3; TRBD2 was called by the table and not checked on the DNA. TRBV21-1 constitutes a pseudogene. The CDR3 spans 17 residues. CDR3 DNA sequence: TGTGCCAGCAGCAAAGAACGGCTAGCGGGAATCACAGATACGCAGTATTTT. Its translation: CASSKERLAGITDTQYF.

V and J are TRBV19 and TRBJ1-5, with TRBD1 as a possible D gene (5 bases). The CDR3 extends over 15 amino acids. Looked up from germline, CDR1 is LNHDA and CDR2 is SQIVND (reference sequence). The V and J ends lost 3 bases and 4 bases respectively, with 13 bases between them. The CDR3 is CASSMDMSRNQPQHF. CDR3 nucleotide sequence: TGTGCCAGTAGTATGGACATGTCTCGTAATCAGCCCCAGCATTTT.

This clone was recorded only once. This chain joins TRBV30 and TRBJ2-2; 11 positions agree with TRBD2. The J segment lost 6 bases and the V segment lost 4 bases, leaving 19 bases of the junction unmatched. The CDR3 is 19 residues long. Germline CDR1 is GTSNPN and CDR2 is SVGIG (reference sequence). DNA for the CDR3: TGTGCCTGGAAGGTCATTCCAGGGATAACTAGCGGGAGTGCCGGGGAGCTGTTTTTT. It yields the protein CAWKVIPGITSGSAGELFF.

The J gene is TRBJ2-7, the V gene TRBV6-1; D is perhaps TRBD2 (5 bases). The germline V gene has CDR1 MNHNS and CDR2 SASEGT. Trimming stripped 2 bases from V and 2 bases from J, with 13 bases between. The CDR3 is 15 amino acids. CDR3 residues: CASSEWSGGAYEQYF. In DNA, the CDR3 is TGTGCCAGCAGTGAATGGTCAGGAGGCGCCTACGAGCAGTACTTC.

This clone showed up just once. This sequence joins TRBV4-2 and TRBJ2-5; possibly TRBD1 for D (6 bases). V lost 4 bases and J lost 7, with 19 bases in between. Germline V gives CDR1 LGHNA, CDR2 YNFKEQ. The CDR3 has 15 residues. In DNA form, the CDR3 reads TGTGCCAGCAGCCCAGGCCCAGGGGTTGTGGGGACCCAGTACTTC. This encodes CASSPGPGVVGTQYF.

This chain connects TRBV28 to TRBJ1-3; tentatively, D is TRBD1 (6 bases). CDR1 and CDR2 from the germline V gene are MDHEN and SYDVKM. V was trimmed by 2 bases and J by 1 base, leaving 15 bases between them. CDR3 length: 17 amino acids. The CDR3 loop is CASSLTTQQGSGNTIYF. The CDR3 DNA is TGTGCCAGCAGTTTAACGACCCAACAGGGATCTGGAAACACCATATATTTT.

This chain links TRBV28 with TRBJ2-5; TRBD1 matches at 11 bases. From germline, CDR1 is MDHEN and CDR2 SYDVKM. The CDR3 runs to 15 residues. After removal of 2 bases from V and 4 bases from J, the junction contained 3 bases not matched to a gene. The CDR3 here is CASSLEDRGLETQYF. DNA for the CDR3: TGTGCCAGCAGTTTAGAGGACAGGGGGCTAGAGACCCAGTACTTC.

V and J are TRBV6-5 and TRBJ1-2; 7 bases align to TRBD1. Germline CDR1 reads MNHEY; CDR2 reads SVGAGI. This CDR3 spans 14 amino acids. V gave up 5 bases and J gave up 0 bases; unmatched junction bases: 3. The CDR3 region has the DNA TGTGCCAGCAGTAGGACAGGAGCTAACTATGGCTACACCTTC. Its protein product is CASSRTGANYGYTF.

The chain combines TRBV18 with TRBJ2-7; a weak D match, TRBD1 (6 bases). Germline CDR1 reads KGHSH; CDR2 reads LQKENI. The CDR3 has 15 residues. Trimming removed 4 bases from V and 4 bases from J, with 17 bases in between. This chain's CDR3 is CASSLAQGWGYEQYF. In DNA, the CDR3 is TGTGCCAGCTCACTTGCCCAGGGGTGGGGGTACGAGCAGTACTTC.

The V gene is TRBV29-1, the J gene TRBJ2-1; 11 bases are shared with TRBD2. The CDR3 is made up of 13 amino acids. V lost 6 bases to trimming and J lost 10 bases; unmatched junction nucleotides: 8. From germline, CDR1 is SQVTM and CDR2 ANQGSEA. The CDR3 reads CSVVTSGSREQFF. The CDR3, as DNA: TGCAGCGTCGTTACTAGCGGGAGTAGGGAGCAGTTCTTC.

V and J are TRBV19 and TRBJ2-6, with no clear D. V lost 5 bases to trimming and J lost 5 bases, with 22 bases between them. CDR1 is LNHDA, CDR2 SQIVND, per germline (reference sequence). There are 18 residues in the CDR3. CDR3 in DNA: TGTGCCAGTAGTGGCAATGGGAAATCACAAAGTCGGGCCAACGTCCTGACTTTC. Translating gives CASSGNGKSQSRANVLTF. Together with reference TRBV19 and TRBJ2-6, the CDR3 gives the full variable domain: DGGITQSPKYLFRKEGQNVTLSCEQNLNHDAMYWYRQDPGQGLRLIYYSQIVNDFQKGDIAEGYSVSREKKESFPLTVTSAQKNPTAFYLCASSGNGKSQSRANVLTFGAGSRLTVL.

This clone was observed a handful of times. The chain is built from TRBV18 and TRBJ2-1; 10 nucleotides align to TRBD2. The CDR3 is made up of 15 amino acids. Trimming at V came to 6 bases and at J to 4 bases, leaving 6 bases not matched to a gene. The germline gives CDR1 KGHSH, CDR2 LQKENI. Here the CDR3 DNA reads TGTGCCAGCTCGCCTACTAGCGGGACTTACAATGAGCAGTTCTTC. Its translation is CASSPTSGTYNEQFF. Supplemented by reference TRBV18 and TRBJ2-1, the full variable domain reads NAGVMQNPRHLVRRRGQEARLRCSPMKGHSHVYWYRQLPEEGLKFMVYLQKENIIDESGMPKERFSAEFPKEGPSILRIQQVVRGDSAAYFCASSPTSGTYNEQFFGPGTRLTVL.

For the CDR3, the DNA is TGTGCCAGCAGTTACTCGTCTCCCGTAAACTACGAGCAGTACTTC. Translation: CASSYSSPVNYEQYF. The chain recombines TRBV6-5 with TRBJ2-7; D unclear. Germline CDR1 and CDR2: MNHEY and SVGAGI. The CDR3 has 15 residues. Trimming left V 0 bases short and J 3 bases short, with 12 bases between.

The chain has TRBV14 and TRBJ2-7; 8 bases agree with TRBD1. CDR1 and CDR2 (germline): SGHDN, FVKESK. This CDR3 contains 14 residues. The junction had 7 bases not matched to a gene; V was cut back by 4 bases and J by 5 bases. The CDR3 protein is CASSPIRGHNEQYF. The DNA of the CDR3 is TGTGCCAGCAGCCCCATCAGGGGGCACAACGAGCAGTACTTC. The full variable domain, its missing parts supplied by reference TRBV14 and TRBJ2-7, is EAGVTQFPSHSVIEKGQTVTLRCDPISGHDNLYWYRRVMGKEIKFLLHFVKESKQDESGMPNNRFLAERTGGTYSTLKVQPAELEDSGVYFCASSPIRGHNEQYFGPGTRLTVT.

This clone is a singleton in its sample. J is TRBJ2-5 and V is TRBV21-1. TRBV21-1 is classified as a pseudogene. The CDR3 runs to 13 residues. DNA for the CDR3: TGTGCCAGCAGCAAAGAAACGTTGGACCTTCAGTACTTC. As protein: CASSKETLDLQYF.